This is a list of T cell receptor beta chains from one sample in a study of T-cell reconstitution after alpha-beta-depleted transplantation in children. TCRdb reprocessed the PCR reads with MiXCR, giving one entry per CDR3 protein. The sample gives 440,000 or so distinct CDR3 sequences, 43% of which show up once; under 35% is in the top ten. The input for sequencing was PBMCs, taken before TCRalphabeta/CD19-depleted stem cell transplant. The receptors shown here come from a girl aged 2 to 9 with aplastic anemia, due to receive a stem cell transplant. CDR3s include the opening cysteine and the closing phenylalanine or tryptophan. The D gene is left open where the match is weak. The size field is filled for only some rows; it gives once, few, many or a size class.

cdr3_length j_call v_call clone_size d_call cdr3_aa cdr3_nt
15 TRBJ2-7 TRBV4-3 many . CASSQDNYGYYEQYF TGCGCCAGCAGCCAAGATAATTACGGATACTACGAGCAGTACTTC
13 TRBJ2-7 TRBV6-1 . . CASSEAQAGEQYF TGTGCCAGCAGTGAAGCACAGGCGGGGGAGCAGTACTTC
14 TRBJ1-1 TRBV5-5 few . CASSLGFVNTEAFF TGTGCCAGCAGCTTGGGTTTCGTAAACACTGAAGCTTTCTTT
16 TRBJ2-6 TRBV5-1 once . CASSLPGGTGANVLTF TGCGCCAGCAGCTTGCCAGGGGGGACTGGGGCCAACGTCCTGACTTTC
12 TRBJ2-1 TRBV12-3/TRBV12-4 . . CASSPKGSEQFF TGTGCCAGCAGTCCAAAGGGTAGTGAGCAGTTCTTC
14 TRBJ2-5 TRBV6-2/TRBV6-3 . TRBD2 CAISILLAGETQYF TGTGCCATCTCTATTTTACTAGCGGGAGAGACCCAGTACTTC
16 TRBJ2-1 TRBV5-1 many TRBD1 CASSSPGQGRRNEQFF TGCGCCAGCAGCTCGCCGGGACAGGGCCGAAGGAATGAGCAGTTCTTC
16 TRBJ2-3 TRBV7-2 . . CASSPRWIQYGDTQYF TGTGCCAGCAGTCCACGTTGGATACAATACGGAGATACGCAGTATTTT
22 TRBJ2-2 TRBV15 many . CATSRDRGRVDSFYANTGELFF TGTGCCACCAGCAGAGATCGGGGCAGGGTCGATTCTTTCTACGCGAACACCGGGGAGCTGTTTTTT
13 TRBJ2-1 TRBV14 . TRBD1 CASSRGQGAEQFF TGTGCCAGCAGCCGAGGACAGGGGGCAGAGCAGTTCTTC
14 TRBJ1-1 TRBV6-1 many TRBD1 CASSERQGNTEAFF TGTGCCAGCAGTGAAAGACAGGGGAACACTGAAGCTTTCTTT
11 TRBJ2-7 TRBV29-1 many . CSTRANNEQYF TGCAGCACCCGGGCAAACAACGAGCAGTACTTC
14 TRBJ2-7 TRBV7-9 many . CASSLDGGILKQYF TGTGCCAGCAGCTTAGACGGCGGTATCCTCAAGCAGTACTTC
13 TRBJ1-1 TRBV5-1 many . CASSLFPTAEAFF TGCGCCAGCAGCTTGTTCCCGACCGCTGAAGCTTTCTTT
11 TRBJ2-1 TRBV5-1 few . CASSIGHEQFF TGCGCCAGCAGTATCGGACATGAGCAGTTCTTC
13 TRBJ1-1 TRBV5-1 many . CASSLMVVAEAFF TGCGCCAGCAGCTTGATGGTTGTGGCGGAAGCTTTCTTT
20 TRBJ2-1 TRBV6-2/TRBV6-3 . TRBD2 CASSARTGLAGLGEYNEQFF TGTGCCAGCAGCGCCCGGACGGGACTAGCGGGCCTCGGGGAATACAATGAGCAGTTCTTC
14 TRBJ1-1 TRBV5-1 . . CASSWVGGNTEAFF TGCGCCAGCAGCTGGGTGGGGGGGAACACTGAAGCTTTCTTT
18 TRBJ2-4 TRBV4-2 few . CASSQEAGAHLAKNIQYF TGTGCCAGCAGCCAAGAGGCGGGGGCCCACTTAGCCAAAAACATTCAGTACTTC
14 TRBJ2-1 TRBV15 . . CATSRGTVYNEQFF TGTGCCACCAGCAGAGGGACCGTTTACAATGAGCAGTTCTTC
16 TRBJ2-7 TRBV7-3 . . CASSSAGNRGNYEQYF TGTGCCAGCAGCTCTGCAGGGAACCGGGGAAACTACGAGCAGTACTTC
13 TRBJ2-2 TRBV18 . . CASSPGDAGELSF TGTGCCAGCTCACCGGGGGACGCCGGGGAGCTGTCTTTT
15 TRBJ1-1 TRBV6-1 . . CASSVRRTEEAEAFF TGTGCCAGCAGTGTACGAAGGACGGAGGAGGCTGAAGCTTTCTTT
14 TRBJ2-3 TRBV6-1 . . CASRGDTGTNTQYF TGTGCCAGCAGGGGGGACACCGGGACAAATACGCAGTATTTT
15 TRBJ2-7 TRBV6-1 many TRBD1 CASSRWDRMYYEQYF TGTGCCAGCAGTCGCTGGGACAGAATGTACTACGAGCAGTACTTC
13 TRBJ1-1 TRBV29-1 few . CSVESTANTEAFF TGCAGCGTTGAGTCCACGGCCAACACTGAAGCTTTCTTT
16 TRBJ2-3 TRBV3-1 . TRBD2 CASSAHSGPAGDTQYF TGTGCCAGCAGCGCACATAGCGGGCCAGCGGGAGATACGCAGTATTTT
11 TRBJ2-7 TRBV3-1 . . CASSRVNEQYF TGTGCCAGCAGTCGAGTCAACGAGCAGTACTTC
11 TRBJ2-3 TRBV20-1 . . CTAAGIDTQYF TGCACCGCAGCGGGCATAGATACGCAGTATTTT
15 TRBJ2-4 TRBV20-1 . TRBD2 CSAHASGGAKNIQYF TGCAGTGCCCACGCTAGCGGGGGTGCCAAAAACATTCAGTACTTC
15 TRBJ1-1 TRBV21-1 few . CASSIPGQGYTEAFF TGTGCCAGCAGCATTCCGGGACAGGGGTACACTGAAGCTTTCTTT
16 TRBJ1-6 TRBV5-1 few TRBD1 CASSTGATGADSPLHF TGCGCCAGCAGCACGGGTGCGACAGGGGCAGATTCACCCCTCCACTTT
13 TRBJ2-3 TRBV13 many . CASSLTKTDTQYF TGTGCCAGCAGCTTAACTAAGACAGATACGCAGTATTTT
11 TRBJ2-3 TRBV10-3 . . CAISGGDTQYF TGTGCCATCAGTGGCGGGGATACGCAGTATTTT
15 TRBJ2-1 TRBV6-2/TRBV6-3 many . CASSYSFGTDLFWFF TGTGCCAGCAGTTACTCTTTCGGGACGGATCTGTTCTGGTTCTTC
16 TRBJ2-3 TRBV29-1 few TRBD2 CSVVGTSGSQADTQYF TGCAGCGTTGTTGGGACTAGCGGGAGTCAGGCAGATACGCAGTATTTT
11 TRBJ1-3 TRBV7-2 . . CASSLGGTIYF TGTGCCAGCAGCTTGGGAGGAACCATATATTTT
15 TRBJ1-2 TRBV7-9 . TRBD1 CASSHLDRDIDGYTF TGTGCCAGCAGCCATCTCGACAGGGACATTGATGGCTACACCTTC
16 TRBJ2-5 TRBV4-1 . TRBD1 CASSQLAGTGSETQYF TGCGCCAGCAGCCAACTCGCCGGGACAGGCAGCGAGACCCAGTACTTC
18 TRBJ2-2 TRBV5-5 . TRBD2 CASSLAGLAGLNTGELFF TGTGCCAGCAGCTTGGCCGGGCTAGCGGGGTTAAACACCGGGGAGCTGTTTTTT
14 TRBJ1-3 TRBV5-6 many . CASSLVRGRTTIYF TGTGCCAGCAGCTTGGTCCGGGGAAGGACAACCATATATTTT
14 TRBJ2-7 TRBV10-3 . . CAISEPRAAYEQYF TGTGCCATCAGTGAGCCCCGAGCCGCCTACGAGCAGTACTTC
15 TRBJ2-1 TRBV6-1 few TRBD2 CASHLGGSGSNEQFF TGTGCCAGTCACCTGGGGGGTAGCGGGAGCAATGAGCAGTTCTTC
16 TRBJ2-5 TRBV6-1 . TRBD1 CASSEARGPFQETQYF TGTGCCAGCAGTGAAGCAAGGGGGCCCTTCCAAGAGACCCAGTACTTC
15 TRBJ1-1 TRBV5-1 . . CASRLGDSDFTEAFF TGCGCCAGCAGATTGGGGGACTCAGACTTCACTGAAGCTTTCTTT
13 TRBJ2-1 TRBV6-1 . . CASSQTVNNEQFF TGTGCCAGCAGCCAGACAGTCAACAATGAGCAGTTCTTC
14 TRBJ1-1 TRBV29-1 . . CSVGRRGSYTEAFF TGCAGCGTTGGACGCAGGGGTTCGTACACTGAAGCTTTCTTT
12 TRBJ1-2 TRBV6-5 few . CASSTPPQRYTF TGTGCCAGCAGCACCCCCCCGCAGCGCTACACCTTC
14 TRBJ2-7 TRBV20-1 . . CSARKNRGRYEQYF TGCAGTGCTAGAAAAAACAGAGGGCGATACGAGCAGTACTTC
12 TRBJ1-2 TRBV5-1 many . CASSLEGNGYTF TGCGCCAGCAGCTTGGAAGGAAATGGCTACACCTTC